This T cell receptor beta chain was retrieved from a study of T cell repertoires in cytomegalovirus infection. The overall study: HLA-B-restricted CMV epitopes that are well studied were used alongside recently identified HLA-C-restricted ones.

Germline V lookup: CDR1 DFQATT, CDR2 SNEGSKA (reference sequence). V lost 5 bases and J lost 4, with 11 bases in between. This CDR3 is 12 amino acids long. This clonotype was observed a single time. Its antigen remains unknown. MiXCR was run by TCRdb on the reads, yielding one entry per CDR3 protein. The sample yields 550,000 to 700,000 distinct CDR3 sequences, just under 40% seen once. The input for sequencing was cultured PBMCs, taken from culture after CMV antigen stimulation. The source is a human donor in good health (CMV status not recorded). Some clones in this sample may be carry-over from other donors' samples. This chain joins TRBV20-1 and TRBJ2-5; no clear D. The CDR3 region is CSAPDGAETQYF. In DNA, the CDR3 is TGCAGTGCTCCAGACGGTGCAGAGACCCAGTACTTC.